What follows are 20 T cell receptor beta chains derived from one specimen sequenced in a study of shared clonotypes between healthy human individuals. Here immunoSEQ multiplex PCR was the method, and the copy in TCRdb shows in-frame clones only, minus some. The data show over a million clones, around 78% seen once. Material for sequencing was memory CD4+ T cells from PBMCs. Subset of the sample: CD45RA-negative fraction. The source is a man between 18 and 29 years old in good health. Some clones in this sample may be carry-over from other donors' samples.

The genes are TRBV20-1 and TRBJ1-2, with unresolved D. This CDR3 is built from 11 residues. V was shortened by 8 bases and J by 2 bases, with 9 bases between the two germline ends. Per the germline V gene, CDR1 is DFQATT and CDR2 is SNEGSKA (reference sequence). This CDR3 is CSPSVNYGYTF. CDR3 in DNA: TGCAGTCCCAGTGTAAACTATGGCTACACCTTC.

This clone was counted only a few times. The chain recombines TRBV5-4 with TRBJ1-1; D is uncertain. CDR1 is SGHNT and CDR2 is YYREEE in the germline V gene (reference sequence). This CDR3 has 13 amino acids. V dropped 0 bases and J dropped 8 bases, with 11 bases sitting between them. The CDR3 coding sequence is TGTGCCAGCAGCTTGGCTTTCGACCCCGAAGCTTTCTTT. Translating it yields CASSLAFDPEAFF. Full variable domain (remainder filled in from reference TRBV5-4 and TRBJ1-1): ETGVTQSPTHLIKTRGQQVTLRCSSQSGHNTVSWYQQALGQGPQFIFQYYREEENGRGNFPPRFSGLQFPNYSSELNVNALELDDSALYLCASSLAFDPEAFFGQGTRLTVV.

The chain recombines TRBV27 with TRBJ1-1; a possible D gene is TRBD1 (6 bases). The CDR3 sequence is 15 residues long. Germline CDR1 MNHEY, CDR2 SMNVEV (reference sequence). Trimming pared 6 bases from V and 0 bases from J, leaving 14 bases between. The CDR3 here is CASSRTEIMNTEAFF. The CDR3 DNA reads as TGTGCCAGCAGCCGGACAGAAATTATGAACACTGAAGCTTTCTTT.

The chain recombines TRBV7-2 with TRBJ2-5; 12 bases match TRBD1. The CDR3 has 17 amino acids. Germline-derived CDR1 and CDR2 are SGHTA and FQGNSA. Trimming cost V 4 bases and J 5 bases; bases outside gene matches: 11. Here the CDR3 DNA reads TGTGCCAGCAGCTCAGGGTGGGGGACAGGGGGCGTCGAGACCCAGTACTTC. It codes for CASSSGWGTGGVETQYF.

V and J are TRBV4-2 and TRBJ2-7; a weak D match, TRBD1 (6 bases). The V gene's germline CDR1 is LGHNA and CDR2 YNFKEQ. Trimming left V 5 bases short and J 7 bases short, with 21 bases between. The CDR3 consists of 15 residues. For the CDR3, the DNA is TGTGCCAGCAGCGGTCGGATGGGGGCAACGGGGGAGCAGTACTTC. Translated: CASSGRMGATGEQYF.

This rearrangement joins TRBV30 to TRBJ1-1; 7 nucleotides agree with TRBD1. The CDR3 length is 14 residues. Germline loops: CDR1 GTSNPN, CDR2 SVGIG (reference sequence). With 3 bases clipped from V and 4 bases from J, the junction kept 8 bases outside the gene matches. CDR3 sequence reads: CAWSEGGVSTEAFF. In DNA form, the CDR3 reads TGTGCCTGGAGCGAAGGGGGCGTGAGCACTGAAGCTTTCTTT.

V gene TRBV6-5 combines with J gene TRBJ1-2; 7 positions match TRBD1. This CDR3 is built from 14 residues. Per germline, CDR1 MNHEY and CDR2 SVGAGI. Trimming cost V 2 bases and J 4 bases; bases outside gene matches: 4. CDR3 sequence (DNA): TGTGCCAGCAGTTACCTGGGACAGAGCTATGGCTACACCTTC. Amino acids: CASSYLGQSYGYTF.

This chain links TRBV7-9 with TRBJ2-1; 9 bases fit TRBD1. Germline CDR1 is SEHNR and CDR2 is FQNEAQ (reference sequence). The junction had 3 bases not matched to a gene; V was cut back by 4 bases and J by 2 bases. The CDR3 has 15 amino acids. The CDR3 DNA sequence: TGTGCCAGCAGCTCCGGGACAGGGCCCTACAATGAGCAGTTCTTC. Residues: CASSSGTGPYNEQFF.

The gene calls are TRBV5-4 and TRBJ2-3; a weak D match, TRBD1 (6 bases). The germline gives CDR1 SGHNT, CDR2 YYREEE (reference sequence). V was shortened by 4 bases and J by 2 bases, with 14 bases between the two germline ends. There are 15 residues in the CDR3. CDR3 amino acids: CASSKEGQPTDTQYF. DNA for the CDR3: TGTGCCAGCAGCAAAGAAGGACAGCCCACAGATACGCAGTATTTT.

The rearrangement joins TRBV7-8 to TRBJ1-2; TRBD1 might be the D (5 bases). V lost 5 bases and J lost 4, with 14 bases in between. Germline loops: CDR1 SGHVS, CDR2 FQNEAQ. The CDR3 has 14 amino acids. The CDR3 is CASSPRDGRYGYTF. The CDR3 nucleotides read TGTGCCAGCAGCCCTCGGGACGGACGCTATGGCTACACCTTC.

The V and J genes are TRBV6-1 and TRBJ1-5; tentative D call: TRBD1 (6 bases). Germline V CDR1 and CDR2: MNHNS, SASEGT. V lost 3 bases to trimming and J lost 1 base, with 25 bases between them. The CDR3 length is 20 residues. CDR3 region: CASSDPFRGAGRSSNQPQHF. The DNA for the CDR3 is TGTGCCAGCAGTGATCCCTTCCGGGGGGCCGGTCGATCGAGCAATCAGCCCCAGCATTTT.

The rearrangement joins TRBV5-4 to TRBJ2-4; D remains ambiguous. V shed 1 base and J shed 7 bases, with 9 bases lying between them. CDR1 SGHNT and CDR2 YYREEE come from the germline V gene (reference sequence). The CDR3 is made up of 13 amino acids. CDR3 nucleotide sequence: TGTGCCAGCAGCTTGCCGGGTGGGAACATTCAGTACTTC. It encodes CASSLPGGNIQYF.

This clone was counted many times. The rearrangement uses TRBV28 and TRBJ2-7, with TRBD1 identical over 7 bases. Germline CDR1 reads MDHEN; CDR2 reads SYDVKM. The CDR3 spans 12 residues. V lost 7 bases and J lost 3; bases outside the gene matches: 3. The CDR3 DNA reads TGTGCCAGCACGGGGACAGACTACGAGCAGTACTTC. Encoded protein: CASTGTDYEQYF.

The gene calls are TRBV5-1 and TRBJ2-5; 9 bases are shared with TRBD1. V was clipped by 5 bases and J by 4 bases; unmatched bases: 12. Germline-derived CDR1 and CDR2 are SGHRS and YFSETQ. This CDR3 has 16 residues. The CDR3 DNA is TGCGCCAGCAGTTTCGCCCGGGACAGGGACGGAGAGACCCAGTACTTC. Translated: CASSFARDRDGETQYF.

The chain recombines TRBV21-1 with TRBJ2-4; TRBD2, as called in the table, went unchecked against the DNA. TRBV21-1 is annotated as a pseudogene. This CDR3 is built from 15 residues. CDR3 nucleotides: TGTGCCAGCAGCAAAAGGCGAGGGAGGGAGGACATTCAGTACTTC. Its protein is CASSKRRGREDIQYF.

This clone occurred a few times. V usage is TRBV6-6 and J usage is TRBJ2-7; 10 bases agree with TRBD2. Germline CDR1 MNHNY, CDR2 SVGAGI (reference sequence). The CDR3 contains 13 residues. Trimming at V came to 8 bases and at J to 4 bases, leaving 5 bases not matched to a gene. CDR3 in DNA: TGTGCCAGCTCCTTAGCGGGGGGTTACGAGCAGTACTTC. Protein sequence: CASSLAGGYEQYF.

The chain recombines TRBV15 with TRBJ1-1, with D possibly matching TRBD1 (5 bases). V was trimmed by 2 bases and J by 14 bases, leaving 15 bases between them. The CDR3 sequence is 12 residues long. CDR1 and CDR2 from the germline V gene are LNHNV and YYDKDF (reference sequence). The CDR3 bases are TGTGCCACCAGCAGAATCCGGGACCGACCGTTCTTT. Protein product: CATSRIRDRPFF.

In DNA, the CDR3 is TGTGCCAGCAGTGCCCAGGGGCCCCGGAACACCGGGGAGCTGTTTTTT. This sequence encodes CASSAQGPRNTGELFF. The V gene is TRBV2, the J gene TRBJ2-2; D is perhaps TRBD1 (6 bases). The CDR3 extends over 16 amino acids. V was pared by 4 bases and J by 1 base, with 13 bases between. Germline assignment: CDR1 SNHLY and CDR2 FYNNEI. Together with reference TRBV2 and TRBJ2-2, the CDR3 gives the full variable domain: EPEVTQTPSHQVTQMGQEVILRCVPISNHLYFYWYRQILGQKVEFLVSFYNNEISEKSEIFDDQFSVERPDGSNFTLKIRSTKLEDSAMYFCASSAQGPRNTGELFFGEGSRLTVL.

This chain joins TRBV7-3 and TRBJ2-3, with D maybe TRBD1 (5 bases). Germline CDR1 and CDR2: SGHTA and FQGTGA. Trimming stripped 0 bases from V and 0 bases from J, with 7 bases between. This CDR3 is 15 amino acids long. This CDR3 is CASSLTQGSTDTQYF. In nucleotides, the CDR3 is TGTGCCAGCAGCTTAACCCAGGGCAGCACAGATACGCAGTATTTT.

This clone was counted only a few times. V is TRBV10-1 and J is TRBJ2-1; possibly TRBD2 for D (5 bases). Germline CDR1 reads WNHNN; CDR2 reads SYGVQD (reference sequence). This CDR3 spans 16 amino acids. V was clipped by 7 bases and J by 0 bases, with 16 bases between them. This chain's CDR3 is CASKLEARGSYNEQFF. CDR3 sequence (DNA): TGCGCCAGCAAGTTGGAGGCCCGAGGCTCCTACAATGAGCAGTTCTTC.